Listed below are T cell receptor beta chains from one sample, sequenced in a study of T-cell reconstitution after alpha-beta-depleted transplantation in children. Via MiXCR, TCRdb re-called the PCR reads, giving one row per CDR3 protein. This table has about 980,000 distinct CDR3 sequences, roughly 31% appearing once. Sequences were derived from PBMCs, mostly from graft donor cells, sampled 360 days after TCRalphabeta/CD19-depleted stem cell transplant. The receptors stem from a boy under two years old who had a stem cell transplant for SCID, so the T cells may come from the graft donor. Each CDR3 is given with its conserved first and last residue. D genes are given only for firm matches. Part of the rows lack a size; the others show once, few, many or a class for expanded clones.

J	D	size	V	DNA	CDR3
TRBJ2-5	NA	NA	TRBV28	TGTGCCAGCAGTTTGCTAGATGGAGTAAGAGAGACCCAGTACTTC	CASSLLDGVRETQYF
TRBJ2-2	NA	few	TRBV28	TGTGCCAGCAGTTCTCCGGGGGTTGGAACCGGGGAGCTGTTTTTT	CASSSPGVGTGELFF
TRBJ1-5	TRBD1	NA	TRBV4-1	TGCGCCAGCAGCTCTTTCCACGGACAGGGGAATCAGCCCCAGCATTTT	CASSSFHGQGNQPQHF
TRBJ1-4	NA	NA	TRBV4-2	TGTGCCAGCAGCCAACAAGACCCGGGGCGAGGAGAAAAACTGTTTTTT	CASSQQDPGRGEKLFF
TRBJ2-7	TRBD2	NA	TRBV7-2	TGTGCCAGCAGCTTAGAGGTCCGGGGGGGCGCCTACGAGCAGTACTTC	CASSLEVRGGAYEQYF
TRBJ2-1	NA	NA	TRBV6-2/TRBV6-3	TGTGCCAGCAGTTACTCAAGGGACGCCAGGGGAAATGAGCAGTTCTTC	CASSYSRDARGNEQFF
TRBJ2-1	NA	NA	TRBV12-3/TRBV12-4	TGTGCCAGCAGTTTGATGGCAGAGCAGTTCTTC	CASSLMAEQFF
TRBJ1-5	TRBD1	NA	TRBV20-1	TGCAGTGCTAGGCGGTGGGATACAGGGGTCAATCAGCCCCAGCATTTT	CSARRWDTGVNQPQHF
TRBJ1-3	NA	few	TRBV4-1	TGCGCCAGCAGCCAAGATTGGAGAGGGGGCTCTGGAAACACCATATATTTT	CASSQDWRGGSGNTIYF
TRBJ1-5	TRBD1	once	TRBV12-3/TRBV12-4	TGTGCCAGCCGACTCGGGACAGGCCACCATAGCAATCAGCCCCAGCATTTT	CASRLGTGHHSNQPQHF
TRBJ2-7	TRBD1	few	TRBV3-1	TGTGCCAGCAGCCAAAGAGGGGGCGCTGCCTACGAGCAGTACTTC	CASSQRGGAAYEQYF
TRBJ2-2	NA	few	TRBV20-1	TGCAGCGCCGAGGGACGTGCAGGACCGAACACCGGGGAGCTGTTTTTT	CSAEGRAGPNTGELFF
TRBJ2-1	NA	few	TRBV7-9	TGTGCCAGCAGCATACGGACTGGCAATGAGCAGTTCTTC	CASSIRTGNEQFF
TRBJ2-1	TRBD1	NA	TRBV28	TGTGCCAGCAATACTCCGGGACAGGTGATCTACAATGAGCAGTTCTTC	CASNTPGQVIYNEQFF
TRBJ1-3	NA	few	TRBV6-1	TGTGCCAGCGGATGGGTTGGAAACACCATATATTTT	CASGWVGNTIYF
TRBJ1-1	NA	NA	TRBV2	TGTGCCAGCAGTGATTGGTCAGGGGCAAAAACTGAAGCTTTCTTT	CASSDWSGAKTEAFF
TRBJ2-1	TRBD2	NA	TRBV12-3/TRBV12-4	TGTGCCAGCATCTCGAGCGGGGGGATAACCTACAATGAGCAGTTCTTC	CASISSGGITYNEQFF
TRBJ2-2	TRBD1	NA	TRBV29-1	TGCAGCGCAGAATTACAGGGGGCGGGCACCGGGGAGCTGTTTTTT	CSAELQGAGTGELFF
TRBJ1-1	NA	NA	TRBV28	TGTGCCAGCAGTTTATGGTCTAGGGCCACTGAAGCTTTCTTT	CASSLWSRATEAFF
TRBJ2-7	NA	few	TRBV9	TGTGCCAGCAGCGTACTTCGGGACGCTAGCTCCTACGAGCAGTACTTC	CASSVLRDASSYEQYF
TRBJ2-3	NA	NA	TRBV9	TGTGCCAGCAGCGTAGACGGCAAAAGCACAGATACGCAGTATTTT	CASSVDGKSTDTQYF
TRBJ2-6	NA	few	TRBV7-8	TGTGCCAGCAGCTCCACCCTTAGTGGGGCCAACGTCCTGACTTTC	CASSSTLSGANVLTF
TRBJ2-3	TRBD2	many	TRBV11-2	TGTGCCAGCAGCTTATCGGGACTAGCAGATACGCAGTATTTT	CASSLSGLADTQYF
TRBJ2-5	NA	NA	TRBV5-1	TGCGCCAGCAGCTTGTTCCTTGAGGAGACCCAGTACTTC	CASSLFLEETQYF
TRBJ2-7	NA	NA	TRBV4-1	TGCGCCAGCAGCCAGAACACCGGGGACGAGTCCTACGAGCAGTACTTC	CASSQNTGDESYEQYF
TRBJ2-1	NA	NA	TRBV28	TGTGCCAGCAGTGGCCAGAGGACGGCTCTCAATGAGCAGTTCTTC	CASSGQRTALNEQFF
TRBJ1-2	NA	NA	TRBV10-3	TGTGCCATCAGGGCCGGCTTCGGGGAGGTATATGGCTACACCTTC	CAIRAGFGEVYGYTF
TRBJ1-6	NA	NA	TRBV6-5	TGTGCCAGCAGTTACAGTTCCGGTCGGTCGACCTATTCACCCCTCCACTTT	CASSYSSGRSTYSPLHF
TRBJ2-3	TRBD1	NA	TRBV5-1	TGCGCCAGCAGCCTCAGACAGGGATTCACAGATACGCAGTATTTT	CASSLRQGFTDTQYF
TRBJ1-2	TRBD1	NA	TRBV4-1	TGCGCCAGCAGCCGTCAGGGACAGGGGGAGTCTGGCTACACCTTC	CASSRQGQGESGYTF
TRBJ1-2	NA	NA	TRBV7-8	TGTGCCAGCAGCACCCGACAGAGGAGATATGGCTACACCTTC	CASSTRQRRYGYTF
TRBJ2-7	NA	few	TRBV7-2	TGTGCCAGCAGCTTATCTCCGACAGCGGGCGACGAGCAGTACTTC	CASSLSPTAGDEQYF
TRBJ1-4	TRBD1	NA	TRBV20-1	TGCAGTGCTCGGGGACAGGGGGCAGCTAATGAAAAACTGTTTTTT	CSARGQGAANEKLFF
TRBJ2-3	TRBD2	NA	TRBV15	TGTGCCACCAGCAGCAAGAATAGCGGGGGGAGGGGAGATACGCAGTATTTT	CATSSKNSGGRGDTQYF
TRBJ1-3	NA	few	TRBV20-1	TGCAGTGCGGGCACAGGGGGAAACACCATATATTTT	CSAGTGGNTIYF
TRBJ2-3	TRBD2	NA	TRBV4-1	TGCGCCAGCAGCCAATCGCTTCTAGCGGGGGGGCAAGGTCCAGATACGCAGTATTTT	CASSQSLLAGGQGPDTQYF
TRBJ2-1	TRBD2	NA	TRBV3-1	TGTGCCAGCAGTGACCATAGCGGGGTAAACAATGAGCAGTTCTTC	CASSDHSGVNNEQFF
TRBJ2-1	NA	NA	TRBV7-9	TGTGCCAGCAGCTTAGTTGACGAACACCCAAGGTGGCAGTTCTTC	CASSLVDEHPRWQFF